This T cell receptor (beta chain) was recovered during a study of blood T cell repertoires in COVID-19. Study as a whole: In each case, the material was cDNA or gDNA derived from T cells, B-cell-depleted T cells, or PBMCs.

Trimming stripped 4 bases from V and 0 bases from J, with 13 bases between. Germline V lookup: CDR1 SGHRS, CDR2 YFSETQ. The CDR3 length is 16 residues. Clones were sequenced by immunoSEQ multiplex PCR, and TCRdb holds only the in-frame ones, with some missing. Here the sample spans 110,000 to 150,000 clones, about 80% being singletons. V gene TRBV5-1 combines with J gene TRBJ2-2; possibly TRBD1 for D (5 bases). The sequence was collected from an elderly woman in a cohort sampled during active or convalescent COVID-19. Material for sequencing was peripheral blood. The CDR3 here is CASSPPDNSNTGELFF. The CDR3 nucleotides are TGCGCCAGCAGCCCACCGGACAATTCGAACACCGGGGAGCTGTTTTTT.